The present entry profiles one TCR beta chain with its context. This clonotype was counted at least ten times. The antigen it binds to is not known. No clone much larger than this one lies a single base away; base qualities are absent. From the cysteine through the phenylalanine, the CDR3 covers 15 amino acids. The entry retains the CDR3 DNA only, 45 bases that are in frame from base 1. CDR1 and CDR2 are drawn from the germline V gene: SGHAT, FQNNGV. V is cut by 5 bases and J by 4 bases, and the space between the germline ends is 18 bases. For repertoire sequencing, the TCR beta CDR3 regions were amplified from RNA transcripts. HTBI primers and the Qiagen OneStep RT-PCR kit were used in a first-round RT-PCR, which was followed by a second-round multiplex PCR, size selection and purification. The libraries underwent paired-end sequencing with 100 bp reads on an Illumina HiSeq2000. The authors' pipeline ran thus. SOAPnuke was used to process the reads, throwing out any read that had adapters, had uncalled bases, had a mean Phred below 15, or lacked an exact constant-primer or identifier match. COPE v1.2.5 was used to merge high-quality paired reads. Unique nucleotide sequences were defined as clonotypes and aligned to IMGT TRB V, D and J references using MiTCR v1.1. The analysis was limited to V-J combinations with a frequency above 0.0001, which together covered around 99% of the repertoires. For each V-J combination, a TCR clonal expansion and chaos score was defined as F50 clonal expansion divided by the chaos observed in the TCRdist matrix. Welch's t-statistics and random forest were used to reduce features to 10 to 15 V-J combinations, which were fed into a naive Bayes classifier. The similarity between thyroid and blood repertoires was quantified using the Morisita-Horn index. TCRdb reprocessed the public reads (quality trimming at Q25 with fastp, clone calling with MiXCR) and kept in-frame beta chains. Here each entry gathers all rows of one CDR3 protein and keeps the most common genes and DNA. TCRdb's processing, not the authors', yielded these V and J calls. This sample lists roughly 1.1 million distinct CDR3 sequences; about 38% were detected once. The biggest ten clones account for around 10% of the sample.

This sample was included in a study of Graves' ophthalmopathy and Graves' hyperthyroidism listed by TCRdb under 2018. Study-wide context: A patient counted as having stable hyperthyroidism if there was no progression to ophthalmopathy within 18 months of follow-up. For independent validation, a separate cohort was made up of roughly 19 hyperthyroidism patients plus 17 patients who later progressed from hyperthyroidism to ophthalmopathy. In more than five hyperthyroidism patients, the T-cell repertoires found in thyroid tissue were compared with those found in blood. TCR beta repertoire signatures were used to distinguish Graves' ophthalmopathy from Graves' hyperthyroidism and to predict progression to ophthalmopathy. Following sample collection, hyperthyroidism patients were given methimazole at a starting dose of 30 mg daily, and ophthalmopathy patients were given high-dose intravenous methylprednisolone. In total, around 130 blood samples were TCR-sequenced: 40 to 45 ophthalmopathy, 80 or so hyperthyroidism and roughly 17 hyperthyroidism-to-ophthalmopathy patients. To explore V-J signatures distinguishing ophthalmopathy from hyperthyroidism, a discovery set of under 110 patients (roughly 45 ophthalmopathy, roughly 60 stable hyperthyroidism) was enrolled. The full study reports these points: In validation, the model predicted ophthalmopathy progression with 55% to 71% sensitivity and around 72% specificity; some 13 predicted patients were CT-confirmed with GO in a median of 6.5 months. In cross-validation, the 13-signature model distinguished ophthalmopathy from stable hyperthyroidism with more than 85% sensitivity and about 81% specificity, while in the test set the corresponding values were approximately 79% and 70%. Sample size was not predetermined statistically, and investigators were not blinded to group allocation. Most expanded thyroid clonotypes with frequency above 0.001 were also detected in blood, suggesting blood repertoires may reflect the thyroid immune response.

The hyperthyroidism patients were 18 to 65 years old and newly diagnosed, with a disease duration of less than 2 months. Anyone with other autoimmune diseases, uncontrolled infections, pregnancy or lactation was excluded from the study. Clinical symptoms, serum thyroxine, TRAb, thyroid ultrasound and orbital computed tomography formed the basis of the diagnosis. Trizol reagent was used to extract the total RNA, and its quality was then checked on an Agilent 2100 Bioanalyzer. The specimen was peripheral blood or thyroid tissue (not recorded which). The receptor comes from an adult man with Graves' hyperthyroidism. The V and J genes are TRBV11-2 and TRBJ2-7; too little of a D gene remains to name it. CDR3 reads: CASSTAVSMGYEQYF. The sequenced DNA: TGTGCCAGCAGCACCGCCGTCTCAATGGGTTACGAGCAGTACTTC.